This T cell receptor beta chain was documented in a study of identical twins (dated by TCRdb to 2016 to 2017). Context from the whole study: The study deep-sequenced TCR alpha and beta repertoires from monozygotic twins, unrelated adults of various ages and cord blood to test whether fetal clonotypes persist. Replicate twin experiments were performed at different times using different library preparation protocols to rule out contamination.

Libraries were made using 5' RACE. The sequencing machine was an Illumina HiSeq 2000. A universal primer binding site was introduced by template switching, and a unique molecular identifier was present in the final cDNA, enabling accurate counting of TCR cDNA molecules. Specific primers in the conserved constant-segment region were used to synthesize first-strand cDNA for the TCR alpha and beta chains. To control for contamination, every cDNA library carried two barcodes: a SMART-Mk sample barcode plus Illumina barcodes. TruSeq adapter sequences, together with Illumina sample barcodes, were added in two successive PCR steps. TCR alpha and beta cDNA libraries were sequenced on the Illumina HiSeq platform with custom primers. Per the source publication's procedure: MiGEC processed the raw reads to extract unique molecular identifiers, while MiXCR was used to determine the CDR3 positions. For each individual, recombination models were inferred using an EM algorithm with the repgenHMM and IGoR tools. Shared clonotype analysis was performed with the tcR package in R, normalizing sharing by the product of cloneset sizes. Out-of-frame nonproductive sequences were analyzed to study raw recombination free of thymic and clonal selection effects. TCRdb itself trimmed the public reads at Q25 with fastp, ran MiXCR and retained productive beta chains. Rows are unified per CDR3 protein, each entry keeping the most common DNA and genes. Here the V and J calls rest on TCRdb's processing, not on the authors' analysis. The sample data list 1.5 million to 2 million distinct CDR3 sequences, and 25% to 35% of these were observed just once. Approximately 0.25% of the sample lies in the top ten.

Every donor was a healthy Caucasian. Paper-wide results and their limitations: The excess sharing between twins in beta out-of-frame sequences was weaker because fewer shared sequences reduced the signal-to-noise ratio. In monozygotic twins, recombination models systematically underestimated out-of-frame TCR alpha sharing, but the models matched the sharing seen between unrelated individuals. Compared with coincidental sharing between unrelated individuals, out-of-frame TCR alpha sequences shared between twins showed an excess of sequences with low generation probability. Abundant cord blood beta clonotypes carried fewer insertions; young adult naive repertoires showed a weaker similar trend, while memory repertoires showed none. Zero-insertion analyses could be partly confounded by invariant T cells such as MAIT and iNKT, although diverse VJ usage argued against such confounding for most clonotypes. Because the same donors could not be followed over many years, the conclusions relied on cross-sectional statistical analysis.

There are 17 amino acids in the CDR3, from cysteine to phenylalanine inclusive. CDR3 DNA is the only sequence kept; it has 51 bases, read in frame from the first base. V has 3 bases trimmed and J has 2 bases trimmed; junction bases matching no gene number 4. The table lists this clonotype with a few counts. What antigen it recognizes has not been identified. It has no much larger one-base neighbor in the sample; base qualities were not kept. The specimen was cord blood. The clonotype was recovered from a newborn girl in good health. Recombination connected TRBV12-3 or TRBV12-4 to TRBJ2-6, and 10 junction bases match TRBD2. Here is the DNA: TGTGCCAGCAGTTTTTCCGGGACTAGCGCTGGGGCCAACGTCCTGACTTTC. The resulting protein is CASSFSGTSAGANVLTF.